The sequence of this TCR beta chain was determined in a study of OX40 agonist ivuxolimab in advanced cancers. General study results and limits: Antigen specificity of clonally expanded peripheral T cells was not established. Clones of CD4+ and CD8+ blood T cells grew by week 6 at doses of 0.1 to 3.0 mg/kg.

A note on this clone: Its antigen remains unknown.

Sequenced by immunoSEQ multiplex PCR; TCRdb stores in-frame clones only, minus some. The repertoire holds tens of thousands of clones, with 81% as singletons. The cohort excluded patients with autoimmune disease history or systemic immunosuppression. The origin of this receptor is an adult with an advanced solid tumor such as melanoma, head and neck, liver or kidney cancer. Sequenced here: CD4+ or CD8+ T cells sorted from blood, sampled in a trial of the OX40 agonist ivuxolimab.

In DNA form, the CDR3 reads TGTGCCAGCAGCGTAGAAGGTAAGGGGGCAGACTACAATGAGCAGTTCTTC. It yields the protein CASSVEGKGADYNEQFF. The chain carries TRBV9 and TRBJ2-1; TRBD1 aligns across 7 bases. CDR1 and CDR2 (germline): SGDLS, YYNGEE. CDR3 length: 17 amino acids. Trimming removed 0 bases from V and 3 bases from J; junction bases left unmatched: 9.